These 29 T cell receptor beta chains were sequenced from one sample in a study of shared clonotypes between healthy human individuals. The assay was immunoSEQ multiplex PCR, and TCRdb's table has in-frame clones only and misses some. The data contain over 100,000 clones, over 65% of them seen just once; the ten biggest clones take up roughly a quarter. What was sequenced was memory CD8+ T cells sorted from blood. Noted subset: CD45RO+ cells pooled with CCR7-negative TemRA cells. The source is a woman aged 30 to 39 in good health.

The V call is TRBV7-8, the J call TRBJ1-5; D not certain. Trimming left V 4 bases short and J 2 bases short, with 12 bases between. Germline V CDR1 and CDR2: SGHVS, FQNEAQ. The CDR3 has 15 amino acids. The CDR3 DNA is TGTGCCAGCAGCTCCGGCGGGAATGGCAATCAGCCCCAGCATTTT. This sequence encodes CASSSGGNGNQPQHF.

CDR3 residues: CASSLTNRAGDGNEQFF. The CDR3 DNA is TGTGCCAGCAGCTTAACTAACCGAGCGGGAGATGGGAATGAGCAGTTCTTC. The chain joins TRBV7-3 to TRBJ2-1, with 8 bases fitting TRBD2. J gave up 7 bases and V 0 bases, and 11 bases lay outside the gene matches. The CDR3 sequence is 17 residues long. Germline CDR1 SGHTA, CDR2 FQGTGA.

The rearrangement links TRBV10-3 to TRBJ2-3; the D is unclear. Per germline, CDR1 ENHRY and CDR2 SYGVKD. The CDR3 is 16 amino acids. Trimming took 5 bases from V and 0 from J, leaving 15 bases between them. The CDR3 protein is CAISSGDITSTDTQYF. CDR3 DNA sequence: TGTGCCATCAGTTCCGGAGACATTACTAGCACAGATACGCAGTATTTT.

The V call is TRBV6-6, the J call TRBJ2-5; D not resolved. This CDR3 region has 12 residues. V dropped 4 bases and J dropped 4 bases, with 7 bases sitting between them. Germline V gene sequence: CDR1 MNHNY, CDR2 SVGAGI (reference sequence). The CDR3 protein is CASSWQRETQYF. CDR3 nucleotides: TGTGCCAGCAGTTGGCAGCGAGAGACCCAGTACTTC.

The chain recombines TRBV7-2 with TRBJ2-1; D unclear. Trimming took 4 bases from V and 5 from J, leaving 15 bases between them. This CDR3 has 15 amino acids. Germline CDR1 is SGHTA and CDR2 is FQGNSA. This CDR3 is CASSSPGGVDNEQFF. In DNA form, the CDR3 reads TGTGCCAGCAGCTCCCCGGGTGGCGTCGACAATGAGCAGTTCTTC.

CDR3 sequence (DNA): TGTGCCAGCAGCTCACAGGGCATGGACGGCTACACCTTC. This encodes CASSSQGMDGYTF. The genes are TRBV7-9 and TRBJ1-2; tentatively, D is TRBD1 (6 bases). This CDR3 has 13 amino acids. CDR1 is SEHNR, CDR2 FQNEAQ, per germline (reference sequence). V was pared by 4 bases and J by 8 bases, with 14 bases between.

A few counts support this clone. The chain carries TRBV27 and TRBJ1-1, with D maybe TRBD1 (6 bases). CDR3 length equals 16 residues. The germline V and J ends were trimmed by 3 bases and 6 bases, with 20 bases remaining between them. Germline CDR1 is MNHEY and CDR2 is SMNVEV (reference sequence). The CDR3: CASSFRAGGGGAEAFF. For the CDR3, the DNA is TGTGCCAGCAGTTTTAGGGCCGGCGGGGGCGGCGCTGAAGCTTTCTTT.

The V gene is TRBV7-9, the J gene TRBJ2-5, with D possibly matching TRBD2 (6 bases). The CDR3 is 15 residues long. The germline CDR1 and CDR2 sequences are SEHNR and FQNEAQ (reference sequence). The ends were cut back, 1 base at V and 4 bases at J, with 13 bases in the middle. DNA for the CDR3: TGTGCCAGCAGCTTAGGACTAGAAGTTTCAGAGACCCAGTACTTC. This sequence encodes CASSLGLEVSETQYF.

V gene TRBV10-2 combines with J gene TRBJ2-7, with TRBD2 as a possible D gene (5 bases). V was clipped by 8 bases and J by 6 bases, with 14 bases between them. CDR3 length: 12 residues. Germline loops: CDR1 WSHSY, CDR2 SAAADI. This CDR3 reads CASSDSLAEQYF. In nucleotides, the CDR3 is TGCGCCAGCTCGGACTCTCTCGCCGAGCAGTACTTC.

The rearrangement links TRBV27 to TRBJ2-3; 13 bases agree with TRBD2. The CDR3 runs 17 residues. Trimming at V came to 4 bases and at J to 5 bases, leaving 9 bases not matched to a gene. Germline loops: CDR1 MNHEY, CDR2 SMNVEV (reference sequence). CDR3 in amino acids: CASSSGTSGDPIDTQYF. The CDR3 DNA reads TGTGCCAGCAGTTCCGGGACTAGCGGGGACCCCATAGATACGCAGTATTTT.

The chain carries TRBV4-1 and TRBJ2-1; 7 bases line up with TRBD1. CDR1 is MGHRA and CDR2 is YSYEKL in the germline V gene. The CDR3 extends over 13 amino acids. Unmatched junction bases numbered 7, after V lost 0 bases and J lost 14 bases. CDR3 coding DNA: TGCGCCAGCAGCCAAGATCCCAGGGGGAAAAAGTTCTTC. This codes for CASSQDPRGKKFF.

The chain links TRBV7-6 to TRBJ2-2; 8 nucleotides match TRBD2. Germline V gene sequence: CDR1 SGHVS, CDR2 FNYEAQ. The CDR3 runs to 15 residues. V trimming: 3 bases; J trimming: 1 base; junction bases outside the gene matches: 1. This chain's CDR3 is CASSFTSGNTGELFF. In nucleotides, the CDR3 is TGTGCCAGCAGCTTTACTAGCGGGAACACCGGGGAGCTGTTTTTT.

V usage is TRBV11-2 and J usage is TRBJ2-3, with a possible D match to TRBD1 (5 bases). V gave up 2 bases and J gave up 2 bases, with 11 bases separating them. Germline V gene lookup returns CDR1 SGHAT and CDR2 FQNNGV. CDR3 length: 15 residues. The CDR3 sequence is CASSLHGQTTDTQYF. The CDR3 nucleotides are TGTGCCAGCAGCTTACATGGACAAACCACAGATACGCAGTATTTT.

This clone has at least ten counts. V usage is TRBV27 and J usage is TRBJ2-6, with D tentatively TRBD1 (6 bases). Per the germline V gene, CDR1 is MNHEY and CDR2 is SMNVEV (reference sequence). CDR3 length: 15 residues. With 4 bases removed from V and 3 bases from J, the gap between germline ends came to 10 bases. CDR3: CASSSYRVGANVLTF. CDR3 in DNA: TGTGCCAGCAGTTCGTACAGGGTTGGGGCCAACGTCCTGACTTTC.

This clone turned up a few times. The genes are TRBV5-1 and TRBJ2-7; weak D call: TRBD2 (6 bases). V was pared by 3 bases and J by 2 bases, with 12 bases between. CDR3 size: 14 residues. Germline V CDR1 and CDR2: SGHRS, YFSETQ. The CDR3 DNA sequence: TGCGCCAGCAGCTCGGGACTGTTTACCTACGAGCAGTACTTC. This translates into CASSSGLFTYEQYF.

This clone was observed a handful of times. This chain uses TRBV9 with TRBJ2-1; the D gene is possibly TRBD1 (6 bases). The CDR3 covers 16 residues. Germline V gene sequence: CDR1 SGDLS, CDR2 YYNGEE. Deletions cut 0 bases from V and 3 bases from J, with 13 bases between. CDR3 nucleotides: TGTGCCAGCAGCGTAGCCAGGGGATTCTACTACAATGAGCAGTTCTTC. Translated, it gives CASSVARGFYYNEQFF.

This chain uses TRBV7-5 with TRBJ1-2. TRBV7-5 is a listed pseudogene. This CDR3 comprises 14 residues. CDR3 sequence reads: CVRSLGTDCYGYTF. The CDR3 DNA follows: TGTGTCAGAAGCTTAGGGACGGACTGCTATGGCTACACCTTC.

The rearrangement joins TRBV4-1 to TRBJ1-5; D call uncertain. Trimming left V 3 bases short and J 0 bases short, with 9 bases between. Per the germline V gene, CDR1 is MGHRA and CDR2 is YSYEKL. The CDR3 covers 15 residues. DNA for the CDR3: TGCGCCAGCAGCCAGCCGGGATATAGCAATCAGCCCCAGCATTTT. This sequence encodes CASSQPGYSNQPQHF.

The gene calls are TRBV7-6 and TRBJ2-1; TRBD2 aligns across 10 bases. Germline CDR1 is SGHVS and CDR2 is FNYEAQ. V was clipped by 5 bases and J by 4 bases; unmatched bases: 5. This CDR3 region has 15 residues. The CDR3 sequence: CASSPLAGQYNEQFF. CDR3 bases: TGTGCCAGCAGCCCACTAGCGGGGCAATACAATGAGCAGTTCTTC.

The J gene is TRBJ2-7, the V gene TRBV28, with 9 bases matching TRBD1. The V gene's germline CDR1 is MDHEN and CDR2 SYDVKM. This CDR3 is built from 14 residues. After removal of 4 bases from V and 4 bases from J, the junction contained 5 bases not matched to a gene. The CDR3 reads CASSSPGQGYEQYF. DNA for the CDR3: TGTGCCAGCAGTTCCCCGGGACAGGGTTACGAGCAGTACTTC.

V is TRBV5-1 and J is TRBJ1-4; D gene unclear. Trimming took off 4 bases at V and 7 bases at J, with 11 bases between the two ends. This CDR3 spans 13 amino acids. Germline loops: CDR1 SGHRS, CDR2 YFSETQ. As DNA, the CDR3 is TGCGCCAGCAGCGACGTCAGAAGTGAAAAACTGTTTTTT. Translated: CASSDVRSEKLFF.

CDR3 protein: CASSLSINEQFF. The CDR3 nucleotides read TGTGCCAGCAGCTTAAGTATCAATGAGCAGTTCTTC. The J gene is TRBJ2-1, the V gene TRBV7-9; D call uncertain. CDR3 length: 12 amino acids. Trimming left V 2 bases short and J 6 bases short, with 5 bases between. CDR1 is SEHNR and CDR2 is FQNEAQ in the germline V gene (reference sequence).

The chain employs TRBV6-5 and TRBJ1-1; D not resolved. V was cut by 5 bases and J by 5 bases, with 9 bases left in between. This CDR3 is built from 12 residues. Germline CDR1 reads MNHEY; CDR2 reads SVGAGI. Written as DNA, the CDR3 is TGTGCCAGCAGTGTCGCGGAGACTGAAGCTTTCTTT. Residues: CASSVAETEAFF.

The gene calls are TRBV10-1 and TRBJ1-5; possible D gene TRBD1, 6 bases. Germline V gives CDR1 WNHNN, CDR2 SYGVQD (reference sequence). With 3 bases removed from V and 5 bases from J, the gap between germline ends came to 8 bases. The CDR3 has 13 residues. The CDR3 reads CASSENRDQPQHF. The CDR3 nucleotides are TGCGCCAGCAGTGAAAACAGGGATCAGCCCCAGCATTTT.

In this sample, this clone turned up a few times. The V and J genes are TRBV30 and TRBJ2-1; D might be TRBD2 (6 bases). Trimming took off 6 bases at V and 5 bases at J, with 14 bases between the two ends. The V gene's germline CDR1 is GTSNPN and CDR2 SVGIG (reference sequence). The CDR3 is made up of 13 amino acids. The CDR3 here is CACCGNGDNEQFF. The CDR3 region has the DNA TGTGCCTGCTGCGGGAATGGTGACAATGAGCAGTTCTTC.

The CDR3 DNA is TGTGCCAGCAGCCCTCCCGAAGACCACTCCTACAATGAGCAGTTCTTC. Translating gives CASSPPEDHSYNEQFF. The V call is TRBV9, the J call TRBJ2-1; D not certain. The CDR3 loop spans 16 amino acids. Trimming took 4 bases from V and 0 from J, leaving 14 bases between them. CDR1 and CDR2 (germline): SGDLS, YYNGEE.

The genes are TRBV15 and TRBJ1-5; TRBD1 aligns across 7 bases. Trimming took 0 bases from V and 0 from J; bases not matched to a gene: 5. CDR1 LNHNV and CDR2 YYDKDF come from the germline V gene (reference sequence). CDR3 length: 17 amino acids. The CDR3 sequence: CATSRDPRDSSNQPQHF. The CDR3 DNA reads TGTGCCACCAGCAGAGATCCCCGGGACAGTAGCAATCAGCCCCAGCATTTT.

The rearrangement uses TRBV28 and TRBJ2-1, with unresolved D. Trimming left V 7 bases short and J 1 base short, with 8 bases between. The CDR3 is made up of 13 amino acids. Germline assignment: CDR1 MDHEN and CDR2 SYDVKM. CDR3 nucleotide sequence: TGTGCCAGCAAACTTTATTCCTACAATGAGCAGTTCTTC. Protein sequence: CASKLYSYNEQFF. The variable domain in full, with the rest retrieved from reference TRBV28 and TRBJ2-1, is DVKVTQSSRYLVKRTGEKVFLECVQDMDHENMFWYRQDPGLGLRLIYFSYDVKMKEKGDIPEGYSVSREKKERFSLILESASTNQTSMYLCASKLYSYNEQFFGPGTRLTVL.

The rearrangement joins TRBV7-9 to TRBJ2-5; TRBD1 is a possible D gene (5 bases). The CDR3 length is 14 residues. V was cut by 5 bases and J by 5 bases, with 15 bases left in between. Germline values: CDR1 SEHNR, CDR2 FQNEAQ (reference sequence). CDR3 DNA: TGTGCCAGCAGCCCCGAAGGGGCCGGCGAGACCCAGTACTTC. Translating it yields CASSPEGAGETQYF.